This T cell receptor beta chain was sequenced for a study of technical replicates of blood from a few donors. The data were produced by immunoSEQ multiplex PCR, yet TCRdb's version contains in-frame clones alone and is incomplete. This sample has around 80,000 clones, with nearly 99% found just once. The sample was T cells isolated from PBMCs. The sequence was obtained from a human donor in good health.

This CDR3 is CASKKYEQYF. The CDR3 DNA reads TGTGCCAGCAAAAAATACGAGCAGTACTTC. The genes are TRBV19 and TRBJ2-7, with D uncertain. Germline lookup yields CDR1 LNHDA and CDR2 SQIVND (reference sequence). V dropped 9 bases and J dropped 4 bases, with 7 bases sitting between them. This CDR3 contains 10 residues. The full variable domain, completed using reference TRBV19 and TRBJ2-7, is DGGITQSPKYLFRKEGQNVTLSCEQNLNHDAMYWYRQDPGQGLRLIYYSQIVNDFQKGDIAEGYSVSREKKESFPLTVTSAQKNPTAFYLCASKKYEQYFGPGTRLTVT.